This TCR beta chain was captured by sequencing in a study of blood T cell repertoires in COVID-19. Across the study: Acute-phase and convalescent COVID-19 samples originated in the United States, Italy and Spain. PBMCs, B-cell-depleted T cells, or T cells provided the cDNA or gDNA that made up the material.

V dropped 3 bases and J dropped 4 bases, with 6 bases sitting between them. Germline CDR1 is SGHTA and CDR2 is FQGTGA. The CDR3 has 13 residues. In the study's own analysis: Estimated nucleated cell counts came from reference gene primer amplification. Here immunoSEQ multiplex PCR was the method, and the copy in TCRdb shows in-frame clones only, minus some. V, J and clone size were drawn from that table, and D and trimming were deduced from the DNA. Of around 130,000 clones in the sample, roughly 83% are singletons; the top ten hold more than 1.3%. This clone has just one count. This receptor was taken from a man aged 55 to 70 with acute or convalescent COVID-19. Sequences were obtained from peripheral blood. The chain recombines TRBV7-3 with TRBJ2-2; maybe TRBD2 (6 bases). Here the CDR3 reads CASSLGGTGELFF. CDR3 in DNA: TGTGCCAGCAGCTTGGGGGGCACCGGGGAGCTGTTTTTT.